The 17 T cell receptor beta chains listed next were all sequenced from one sample in a study of blood T cells in healthy people across ages. Primed by a sample-barcoded 5' primer and a J-beta primer mix, a second PCR proceeded for 7 to 11 cycles. TCRdb reprocessed the 5' RACE reads via MiXCR and lists one record per CDR3 protein. The sample holds about 1.8 million distinct CDR3 sequences, 49% seen once. Sample: blood. These receptors were taken from a woman aged 40 to 49 in good health.

The chain has TRBV6-1 and TRBJ2-7; 8 nucleotides line up with TRBD1. After removal of 6 bases from V and 5 bases from J, the junction contained 6 bases not matched to a gene. The CDR3 has 13 amino acids. Germline V gives CDR1 MNHNS, CDR2 SASEGT. The CDR3 DNA reads TGTGCCAGCAGCAAAAAGGACAGGGACGAGCAGTACTTC. Protein: CASSKKDRDEQYF.

This clonotype was found a few times. The chain combines TRBV28 with TRBJ2-4; a possible D gene is TRBD1 (5 bases). This CDR3 region has 17 residues. Germline CDR1 MDHEN, CDR2 SYDVKM. The V gene lost 3 bases and the J gene lost 3 bases, with 18 bases spanning the gap. CDR3 nucleotide sequence: TGTGCCAGCAGTTTGACAGAAGGGATTTGGGGCAAAAACATTCAGTACTTC. Amino acid sequence: CASSLTEGIWGKNIQYF.

The chain links TRBV10-2 to TRBJ1-1, with D possibly being TRBD1 (6 bases). The germline V gene has CDR1 WSHSY and CDR2 SAAADI. The CDR3 spans 14 residues. The ends were cut back, 4 bases at V and 4 bases at J, with 13 bases in the middle. The CDR3 DNA is TGCGCCAGCAGTGGACAGGAGATCGGCACTGAAGCTTTCTTT. It translates to CASSGQEIGTEAFF.

This clonotype was observed a handful of times. This chain joins TRBV7-2 and TRBJ1-2, with TRBD1 matching 7 bases. CDR1 is SGHTA and CDR2 is FQGNSA in the germline V gene. There are 16 residues in the CDR3. Germline trimming cut 3 bases from V and 5 bases from J; bases unmatched to any gene: 12. The CDR3: CASSFYNLGQNYGYTF. As DNA, the CDR3 is TGTGCCAGCAGCTTCTACAATCTGGGACAGAATTATGGCTACACCTTC.

This clonotype was seen only a few times. The chain combines TRBV20-1 with TRBJ2-6, with D possibly being TRBD2 (6 bases). This CDR3 comprises 14 residues. Between the trimmed V and J ends, which lost 5 bases and 0 bases, there was a span of 8 bases. Germline-derived CDR1 and CDR2 are DFQATT and SNEGSKA (reference sequence). CDR3 bases: TGCAGTGCTCGGGAGAACTCTGGGGCCAACGTCCTGACTTTC. It translates to CSARENSGANVLTF.

V is TRBV9 and J is TRBJ2-3; possibly TRBD2 for D (5 bases). CDR1 and CDR2 from the germline V gene are SGDLS and YYNGEE. V was pared by 0 bases and J by 2 bases, with 10 bases between. The CDR3 loop spans 15 amino acids. CDR3 in amino acids: CASSVVSGYTDTQYF. Written as DNA, the CDR3 is TGTGCCAGCAGCGTAGTCTCGGGGTACACAGATACGCAGTATTTT. The whole variable domain, remainder taken from reference TRBV9 and TRBJ2-3, is DSGVTQTPKHLITATGQRVTLRCSPRSGDLSVYWYQQSLDQGLQFLIQYYNGEERAKGNILERFSAQQFPDLHSELNLSSLELGDSALYFCASSVVSGYTDTQYFGPGTRLTVL.

V usage is TRBV11-2 and J usage is TRBJ1-2; 9 nucleotides align to TRBD1. Germline V gene lookup returns CDR1 SGHAT and CDR2 FQNNGV. The CDR3 sequence is 15 residues long. The V and J ends lost 3 bases and 6 bases, in that order; junction bases with no gene match: 8. In nucleotides, the CDR3 is TGTGCCAGCAGCTTTCTTCGGACAGGGGCGGATGGCTACACCTTC. Translation gives CASSFLRTGADGYTF.

The rearrangement joins TRBV20-1 to TRBJ2-3; 9 bases match TRBD1. The CDR3 extends over 15 amino acids. The J segment lost 3 bases and the V segment lost 2 bases, leaving 6 bases of the junction unmatched. Germline values: CDR1 DFQATT, CDR2 SNEGSKA (reference sequence). This chain's CDR3 is CSARYGTGRTDTQYF. CDR3 nucleotide sequence: TGCAGTGCTAGATACGGGACAGGGAGGACAGATACGCAGTATTTT.

The gene calls are TRBV5-1 and TRBJ2-7; 15 bases agree with TRBD2. The V gene's germline CDR1 is SGHRS and CDR2 YFSETQ. V trimming: 3 bases; J trimming: 9 bases; junction bases outside the gene matches: 7. The CDR3 has 15 amino acids. Here the CDR3 reads CASSSGLAGGFAQYF. In nucleotides, the CDR3 is TGCGCCAGCAGCTCGGGACTAGCGGGGGGCTTCGCGCAGTACTTC.

The CDR3 protein is CASSVEGPGKLFF. CDR3 DNA: TGTGCCAGCAGCGTAGAGGGGCCCGGAAAACTGTTTTTT. The V and J genes are TRBV9 and TRBJ1-4, with D perhaps TRBD1 (5 bases). Per the germline V gene, CDR1 is SGDLS and CDR2 is YYNGEE. This CDR3 region has 13 residues. The ends were cut back, 0 bases at V and 10 bases at J, with 10 bases in the middle.

In the case of this clonotype: It may be a read error: a sequence one base away is much more abundant. This chain connects TRBV6-5 to TRBJ1-2; D call uncertain. The CDR3 contains 13 residues. From germline, CDR1 is MNHEY and CDR2 SVGAGI. CDR3 coding DNA: TGTGCCAGCGGTTACAACGGCAACTATGGCTACACCTTC. Amino acid sequence: CASGYNGNYGYTF.

The rearrangement uses TRBV5-5 and TRBJ2-7; TRBD1 matches 10 bases. Germline lookup yields CDR1 SGHKS and CDR2 YYEKEE (reference sequence). The CDR3 sequence is 16 residues long. V dropped 3 bases and J dropped 0; count of bases not matched to a gene: 6. The CDR3, as DNA: TGTGCCAGCAGCTCCCAAGGGACAGGGGTCTCCTACGAGCAGTACTTC. Translated, it gives CASSSQGTGVSYEQYF. The complete variable domain, with remaining parts taken from reference TRBV5-5 and TRBJ2-7, reads DAGVTQSPTHLIKTRGQQVTLRCSPISGHKSVSWYQQVLGQGPQFIFQYYEKEERGRGNFPDRFSARQFPNYSSELNVNALLLGDSALYLCASSSQGTGVSYEQYFGPGTRLTVT.

This clonotype appeared a few times. V is TRBV12-3 or TRBV12-4 and J is TRBJ1-4, with TRBD1 as a possible D gene (5 bases). This CDR3 region has 14 residues. Trimming stripped 8 bases from V and 8 bases from J, with 18 bases between. CDR3 DNA: TGTGCCAGCTATGGCGGGGCGATAGGGGAAAAACTGTTTTTT. It specifies CASYGGAIGEKLFF.

With respect to this clonotype: An end of the junction does not agree with germline; a read error may underlie this. The rearrangement links TRBV6-5 to TRBJ2-3; no firm D call. This CDR3 has 12 residues. Germline values: CDR1 MNHEY, CDR2 SVGAGI. The CDR3 region is CATRRGTDTQYF. The CDR3 DNA follows: TGCGCGACGAGACGAGGCACAGATACGCAGTATTTT.

V usage is TRBV4-2 and J usage is TRBJ1-4; D uncertain. Germline CDR1 reads LGHNA; CDR2 reads YNFKEQ. The CDR3 runs to 17 residues. V gave up 1 base and J gave up 8 bases, with 20 bases separating them. The CDR3: CASSQVNRLGSGEKLFF. CDR3 DNA sequence: TGTGCCAGCAGCCAAGTGAATCGCCTGGGGTCGGGGGAAAAACTGTTTTTT.

A few counts support this clonotype. V gene TRBV6-6 combines with J gene TRBJ1-5; D remains unclear. The CDR3 has 14 amino acids. Germline V gene sequence: CDR1 MNHNY, CDR2 SVGAGI (reference sequence). Trimming stripped 7 bases from V and 2 bases from J, with 12 bases between. The CDR3 nucleotides are TGTGCCAGCATCGAACTTCAAGGCAATCAGCCCCAGCATTTT. It is translated as CASIELQGNQPQHF.

This chain joins TRBV7-6 and TRBJ2-3; TRBD2 is a possible D gene (5 bases). CDR3 length equals 14 residues. V was shortened by 5 bases and J by 6 bases, with 15 bases between the two germline ends. Germline V gives CDR1 SGHVS, CDR2 FNYEAQ. The CDR3 DNA reads TGTGCCAGCAGCCACCGGGATCTCTCGGATACGCAGTATTTT. Residues: CASSHRDLSDTQYF.